Here is one T cell receptor beta chain with its context. Its antigen is unknown. Per-base quality was not reported, and no clone a single base away is much larger than it. Each PCR received spiked-in synthetic TCR analog templates so that absolute template abundance could be estimated from read counts. The immunoSEQ assay was used to amplify TCRbeta CDR3 regions from genomic DNA with bias-controlled V and J gene primers. Rearranged TCRbeta segments were sequenced at approximately 20X coverage. Per the original workflow: Clustering was used to correct sequencing errors, and CDR3s were annotated against IMGT to assign V, D and J genes. Only productive TCRbeta rearrangements were used in downstream analyses, excluding out-of-frame or stop-codon sequences. To compute clonality, Shannon entropy was normalized by the log of the number of unique productive sequences and then subtracted from one. Fisher's exact test with Benjamini-Hochberg correction, at a threshold of adjusted p below 0.01, was used to find clones that differed between time points or between blood and tumor. Drawn from immuneACCESS, this table holds only the in-frame rearrangements with V and J called that TCRdb kept. Clones are partly lost; checked studies trace under half to an unresolved V gene and leave the rest unexplained. V, J and clone size were drawn from that table, and D and trimming were deduced from the DNA. For this sample there are 56,000 or so clones; 85% appear just once. The ten largest clones take up approximately 14% of the sample.

This sample stems from a study of PD-L1 blockade in urothelial cancer (dated by TCRdb to the late 2010s). Context from the whole study: Therapy was started in the mid-2010s for all patients, and atezolizumab 1,200 mg was administered intravenously every 3 weeks. Approximately 30 patients had pretreatment blood TCR-seq, about 25 had at least one posttreatment blood collection, and about 25 had tumor TCR-seq. Durable clinical benefit was achieved by nine patients and was not achieved by 20 patients. In the same patients who had TCR sequencing, pretreatment tumors also underwent whole exome sequencing and RNA sequencing. Blood samples were analyzed at two time points: 3 weeks after treatment start (second dose) and 6 weeks after treatment start. An ECOG performance status of 0 or 1 was recorded for the patients, and 0 to 3 prior chemotherapy regimens had been received by the patients. Pretreatment tumor samples, along with matched peripheral blood collected serially before and after atezolizumab treatment, underwent TCR sequencing. The study was an exploratory multi-omic analysis of somatic, immune and clinical correlates of response to PD-L1 blockade with atezolizumab in urothelial cancer. A median of roughly 140,000 T cells and 85,000 or so unique TCRs was obtained from blood samples, and a median clonality of 0.080 was observed. Progression-free survival longer than 6 months counted as durable clinical benefit, and TCR features were additionally tested against both progression-free and overall survival. About 90% of the roughly 29 patients were identified as males with urothelial cancer of bladder origin, and a prior smoking history was reported by 18 of 29 patients. What the work shows at the level of the full study, not this receptor alone: Improved progression-free and overall survival was found to be associated with pretreatment peripheral blood TCR clonality below the median. Patients with durable benefit showed greater expansion of tumor-associated TCR clones in peripheral blood 3 weeks after starting treatment (n of about 20, p = 0.022). Because the sample size was small (n ≈ 27) and many exploratory analyses were performed, the results are intended to be hypothesis-generating.

According to the study, the label for this sample's time point signals: pretreatment peripheral blood. The cohort comprised approximately 30 patients with locally advanced or metastatic urothelial carcinoma treated at Memorial Sloan Kettering on a trial protocol. Peripheral blood mononuclear cells were collected pretreatment and during treatment, at between 1 and 8 total time points per patient. The Qiagen DNeasy Blood extraction kit was used to purify genomic DNA from total PBMCs and tumor samples. Collected pretreatment and during treatment, PBMCs were isolated and stored as previously described. A distance of 9 bases separates the germline ends of V and J, which lose 3 bases and 7 bases respectively. According to the germline V gene, CDR1 reads KGHSH and CDR2 reads LQKENI. Inclusive of the bounding cysteine and phenylalanine, the CDR3 is 12 residues long. Of the read, only the CDR3 DNA is kept; its 36 bases are in frame from base 1.

The sequence derives from a man in his sixties or seventies with urothelial cancer. Material: PBMCs, obtained around atezolizumab (anti-PD-L1) treatment. This chain joins TRBV18 to TRBJ1-1; TRBD1 could be the D gene, as 5 bases match. The CDR3 reads CASSPEGIEAFF. The nucleotide sequence is given as TGTGCCAGCTCACCGGAGGGGATTGAAGCTTTCTTT.